Listed here are 4 T cell receptor beta chains from one sample, sequenced in a study of blood T cell repertoires in COVID-19. This table comes from immunoSEQ multiplex PCR, and its TCRdb copy is limited to in-frame clones, with some not included. The table lists 120,000 or so clones, around 86% of them singletons. Sequenced material: peripheral blood. The receptors were gathered from a man aged 80 or over with active or convalescent COVID-19.

This chain uses TRBV12-1 with TRBJ2-4; TRBD2 reflects the table's D call only, with no check against the DNA. TRBV12-1 has pseudogene status. This CDR3 is built from 18 residues. CDR3 protein: CASSPRGARLRAKNIQYF. The CDR3 DNA is TGTGCCAGCAGCCCCCGGGGGGCAAGGCTTAGGGCCAAAAACATTCAGTACTTC.

This clone was counted between two and nine times. V and J are TRBV6-2 or TRBV6-3 and TRBJ1-5, with D possibly TRBD1 on 5 matching bases. Deletions cut 0 bases from V and 0 bases from J, with 9 bases between. This CDR3 spans 16 amino acids. Germline lookup yields CDR1 MNHEY and CDR2 SVGEGT. The CDR3 DNA reads as TGTGCCAGCAGTTACTCAGGGGCCCTTAGCAATCAGCCCCAGCATTTT. The encoded protein is CASSYSGALSNQPQHF.

V is TRBV12-3 or TRBV12-4 and J is TRBJ1-2; D call uncertain. V was shortened by 1 base and J by 5 bases, with 8 bases between the two germline ends. CDR3 size: 13 residues. CDR3 sequence (DNA): TGTGCCAGCAGTTTAGACCGGGATTATGGCTACACCTTC. It is translated as CASSLDRDYGYTF.

The rearrangement uses TRBV5-1 and TRBJ2-5, with a tentative D call TRBD2 (7 bases). V dropped 4 bases and J dropped 5 bases, with 12 bases sitting between them. Germline V gives CDR1 SGHRS, CDR2 YFSETQ. The CDR3 totals 13 residues. The CDR3 here is CASSEGGRETQYF. The CDR3 coding sequence is TGCGCCAGCAGCGAGGGGGGGCGGGAGACCCAGTACTTC.